This T cell receptor beta chain is from a study of tumor-infiltrating lymphocytes in primary liver carcinoma. The source material, 20-30 mg of unsorted bulk tissue, was used to co-extract RNA and DNA. V was trimmed by 6 bases and J by 6 bases, leaving 20 bases between them. Germline V gene sequence: CDR1 MNHNS, CDR2 SASEGT. This CDR3 is built from 15 residues. From approximately 0.5 ug of total RNA, TCR beta-specific cDNA was reverse-transcribed using a constant-region primer. Library construction for TCR beta comprised three nested multiplex PCR rounds performed with slightly modified ARM-PCR. Primers for the first two PCR rounds were TRBV1-TRBV30 forward primers and a C-beta reverse primer (about 10 cycles per round). TCRdb processed the multiplex PCR reads anew with MiXCR; each CDR3 protein has one entry. The sample yields around 35,000 distinct CDR3 sequences, roughly 80% seen once.

The chain employs TRBV6-1 and TRBJ1-2; D gene unclear. The sequenced material came from tumor-adjacent normal liver tissue. The receptor comes from a man aged 40-49 years with primary liver carcinoma and hepatitis B virus infection. CDR3 amino acids: CASSESTEEYDGYTF. The DNA for the CDR3 is TGTGCCAGCAGCGAAAGCACCGAGGAGTACGATGGCTACACCTTC.